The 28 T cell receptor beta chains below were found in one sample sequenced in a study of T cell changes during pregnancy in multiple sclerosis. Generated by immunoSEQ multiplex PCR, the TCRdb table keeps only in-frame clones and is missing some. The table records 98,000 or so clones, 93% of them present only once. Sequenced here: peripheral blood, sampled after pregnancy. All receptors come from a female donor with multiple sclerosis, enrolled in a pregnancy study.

The CDR3 is CASSGLAGGRRGYNEQFF. As DNA, the CDR3 is TGTGCCAGCTCCGGACTAGCGGGAGGACGACGCGGGTACAATGAGCAGTTCTTC. The gene calls are TRBV27 and TRBJ2-1, with 14 bases matching TRBD2. CDR3 length: 18 amino acids. The germline V gene encodes CDR1 MNHEY and CDR2 SMNVEV (reference sequence). V dropped 8 bases and J dropped 4; count of bases not matched to a gene: 13.

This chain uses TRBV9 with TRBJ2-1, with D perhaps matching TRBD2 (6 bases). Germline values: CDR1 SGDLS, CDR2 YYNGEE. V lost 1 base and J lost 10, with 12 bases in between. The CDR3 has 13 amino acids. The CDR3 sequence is CASSVNRGREQFF. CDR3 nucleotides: TGTGCCAGCAGCGTAAACCGTGGGAGGGAGCAGTTCTTC.

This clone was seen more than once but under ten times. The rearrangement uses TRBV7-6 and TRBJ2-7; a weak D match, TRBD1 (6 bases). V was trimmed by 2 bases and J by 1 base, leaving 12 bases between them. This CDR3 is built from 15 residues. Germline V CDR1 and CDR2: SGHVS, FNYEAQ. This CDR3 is CASSLRGGTSYEQYF. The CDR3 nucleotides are TGTGCCAGCAGCTTAAGAGGGGGTACTTCCTACGAGCAGTACTTC.

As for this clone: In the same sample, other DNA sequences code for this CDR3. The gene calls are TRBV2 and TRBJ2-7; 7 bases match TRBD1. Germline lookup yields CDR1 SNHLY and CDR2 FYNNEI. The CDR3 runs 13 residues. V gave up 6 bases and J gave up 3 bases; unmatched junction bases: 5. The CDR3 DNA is TGTGCCAGCAGGAGGACAGGAGACTACGAGCAGTACTTC. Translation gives CASRRTGDYEQYF.

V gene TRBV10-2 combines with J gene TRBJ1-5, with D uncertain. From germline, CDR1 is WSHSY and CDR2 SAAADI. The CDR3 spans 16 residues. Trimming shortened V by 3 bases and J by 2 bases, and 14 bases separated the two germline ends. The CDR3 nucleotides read TGCGCCAGCAGTGAAGGGCAAGGAGGCCGCAATCAGCCCCAGCATTTT. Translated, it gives CASSEGQGGRNQPQHF.

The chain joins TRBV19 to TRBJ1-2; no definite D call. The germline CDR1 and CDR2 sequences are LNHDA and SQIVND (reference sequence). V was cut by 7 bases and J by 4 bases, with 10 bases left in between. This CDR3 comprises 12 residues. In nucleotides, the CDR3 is TGTGCCAGTACCGTTGGCAGCTATGGCTACACCTTC. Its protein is CASTVGSYGYTF.

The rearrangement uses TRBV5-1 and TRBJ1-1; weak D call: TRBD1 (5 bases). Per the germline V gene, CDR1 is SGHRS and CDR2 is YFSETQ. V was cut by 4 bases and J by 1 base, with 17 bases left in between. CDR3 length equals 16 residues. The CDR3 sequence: CASSRLPTQGNTEAFF. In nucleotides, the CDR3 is TGCGCCAGCAGCCGATTACCTACCCAGGGGAACACTGAAGCTTTCTTT.

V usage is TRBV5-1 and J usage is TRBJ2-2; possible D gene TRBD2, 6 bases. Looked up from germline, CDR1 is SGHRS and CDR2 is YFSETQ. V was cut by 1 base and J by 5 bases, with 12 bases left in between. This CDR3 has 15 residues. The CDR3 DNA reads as TGCGCCAGCAGCTTGTCGGGAGAGGTGACCGGGGAGCTGTTTTTT. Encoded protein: CASSLSGEVTGELFF.

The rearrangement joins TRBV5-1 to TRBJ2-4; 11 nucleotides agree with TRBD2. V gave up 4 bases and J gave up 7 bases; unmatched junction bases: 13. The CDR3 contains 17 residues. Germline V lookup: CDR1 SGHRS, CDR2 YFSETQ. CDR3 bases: TGCGCCAGCAGCCCCTTAGGGACTAGCGGAAAGCAGAACATTCAGTACTTC. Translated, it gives CASSPLGTSGKQNIQYF.

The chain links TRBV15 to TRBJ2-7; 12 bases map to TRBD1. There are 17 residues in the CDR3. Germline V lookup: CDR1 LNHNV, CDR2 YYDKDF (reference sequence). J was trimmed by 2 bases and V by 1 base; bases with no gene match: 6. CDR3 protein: CATSRVTGTGGPYEQYF. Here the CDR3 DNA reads TGTGCCACCAGCAGAGTCACCGGGACAGGGGGCCCCTACGAGCAGTACTTC.

The CDR3 region is CASSLGAVREGHHEQFF. DNA of the CDR3: TGTGCCAGCAGCTTAGGGGCTGTGCGGGAGGGCCACCATGAGCAGTTCTTC. The V and J genes are TRBV7-2 and TRBJ2-1; TRBD2 matches 9 bases. Germline CDR1 is SGHTA and CDR2 is FQGNSA. Trimming at V came to 1 base and at J to 8 bases, leaving 12 bases not matched to a gene. The CDR3 runs to 17 residues. The variable domain in full, with the rest retrieved from reference TRBV7-2 and TRBJ2-1, is GAGVSQSPSNKVTEKGKDVELRCDPISGHTALYWYRQSLGQGLEFLIYFQGNSAPDKSGLPSDRFSAERTGGSVSTLTIQRTQQEDSAVYLCASSLGAVREGHHEQFFGPGTRLTVL.

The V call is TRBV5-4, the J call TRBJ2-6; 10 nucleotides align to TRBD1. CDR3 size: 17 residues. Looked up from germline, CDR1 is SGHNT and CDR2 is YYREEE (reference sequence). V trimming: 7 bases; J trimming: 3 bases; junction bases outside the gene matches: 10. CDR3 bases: TGTGCCAGCGGGGACCGGGACAGGGGCTTTGGGGCCAACGTCCTGACTTTC. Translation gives CASGDRDRGFGANVLTF.

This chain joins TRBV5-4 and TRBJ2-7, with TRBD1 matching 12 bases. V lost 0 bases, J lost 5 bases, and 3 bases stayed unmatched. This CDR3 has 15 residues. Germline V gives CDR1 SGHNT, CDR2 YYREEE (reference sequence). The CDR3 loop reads CASSLEGTGGHEQYF. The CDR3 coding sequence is TGTGCCAGCAGCTTGGAAGGGACAGGGGGCCACGAGCAGTACTTC.

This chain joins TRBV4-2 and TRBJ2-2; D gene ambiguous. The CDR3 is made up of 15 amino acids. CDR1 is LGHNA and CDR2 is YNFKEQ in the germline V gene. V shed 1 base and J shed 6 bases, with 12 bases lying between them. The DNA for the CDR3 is TGTGCCAGCAGCCAAGTTTCCCGTTCGTCCGGGGAGCTGTTTTTT. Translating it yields CASSQVSRSSGELFF.

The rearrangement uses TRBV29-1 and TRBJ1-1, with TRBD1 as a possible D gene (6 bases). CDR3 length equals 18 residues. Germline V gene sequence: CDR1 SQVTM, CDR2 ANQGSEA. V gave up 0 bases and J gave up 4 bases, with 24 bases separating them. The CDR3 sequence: CSVEDLGAVDKTFTEAFF. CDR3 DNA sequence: TGCAGCGTTGAAGATCTGGGGGCGGTGGACAAGACCTTCACTGAAGCTTTCTTT. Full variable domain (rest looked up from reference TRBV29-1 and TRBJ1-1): SAVISQKPSRDICQRGTSLTIQCQVDSQVTMMFWYRQQPGQSLTLIATANQGSEATYESGFVIDKFPISRPNLTFSTLTVSNMSPEDSSIYLCSVEDLGAVDKTFTEAFFGQGTRLTVV.

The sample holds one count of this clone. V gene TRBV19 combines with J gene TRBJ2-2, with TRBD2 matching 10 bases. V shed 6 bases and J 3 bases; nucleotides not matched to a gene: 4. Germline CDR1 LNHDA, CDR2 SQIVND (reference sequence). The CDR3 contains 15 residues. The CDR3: CASSGLAEYTGELFF. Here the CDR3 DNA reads TGTGCCAGTAGCGGACTAGCGGAGTACACCGGGGAGCTGTTTTTT.

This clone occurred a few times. The CDR3 region has the DNA TGTGCCAGCAGCTATACGACTAGCGGACCCTACGAGCAGTACTTC. Amino acid sequence: CASSYTTSGPYEQYF. This rearrangement joins TRBV11-2 to TRBJ2-7; 9 nucleotides agree with TRBD2. This CDR3 is built from 15 residues. Germline V gene sequence: CDR1 SGHAT, CDR2 FQNNGV. The V gene end was trimmed by 4 bases and the J gene end by 2 bases; junction bases not matched to a gene: 6.

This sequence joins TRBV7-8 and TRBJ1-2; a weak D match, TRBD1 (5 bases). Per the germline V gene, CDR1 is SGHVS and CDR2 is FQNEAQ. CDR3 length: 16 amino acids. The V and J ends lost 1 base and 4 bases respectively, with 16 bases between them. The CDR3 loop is CASSLDPPGIVYGYTF. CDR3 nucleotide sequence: TGTGCCAGCAGCTTAGATCCGCCAGGGATAGTCTATGGCTACACCTTC.

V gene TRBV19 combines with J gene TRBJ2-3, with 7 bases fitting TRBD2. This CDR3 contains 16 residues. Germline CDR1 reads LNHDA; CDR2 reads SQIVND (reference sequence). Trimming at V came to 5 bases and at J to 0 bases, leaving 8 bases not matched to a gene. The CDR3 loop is CASSFHSGYSTDTQYF. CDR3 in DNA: TGTGCCAGTAGTTTTCATAGCGGGTATAGCACAGATACGCAGTATTTT.

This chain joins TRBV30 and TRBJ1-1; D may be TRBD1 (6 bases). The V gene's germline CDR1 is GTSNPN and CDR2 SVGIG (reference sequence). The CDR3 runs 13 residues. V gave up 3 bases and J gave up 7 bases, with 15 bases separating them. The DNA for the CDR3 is TGTGCCTGGAGGCCTGGTGGGGGCGATGAAGCTTTCTTT. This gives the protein CAWRPGGGDEAFF.

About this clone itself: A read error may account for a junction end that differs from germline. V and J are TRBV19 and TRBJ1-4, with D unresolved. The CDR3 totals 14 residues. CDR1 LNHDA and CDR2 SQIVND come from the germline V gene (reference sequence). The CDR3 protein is CASIIIGVSEKLFF. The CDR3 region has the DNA TGTGCCAGTATTATAATTGGAGTGAGTGAAAAACTGTTTTTT.

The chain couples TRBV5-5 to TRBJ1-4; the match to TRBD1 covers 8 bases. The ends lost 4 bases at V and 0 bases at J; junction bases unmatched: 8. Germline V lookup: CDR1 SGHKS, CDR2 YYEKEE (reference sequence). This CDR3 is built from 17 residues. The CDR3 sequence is CASSTDRAAATNEKLFF. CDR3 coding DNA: TGTGCCAGCAGCACGGACAGGGCGGCTGCAACTAATGAAAAACTGTTTTTT.

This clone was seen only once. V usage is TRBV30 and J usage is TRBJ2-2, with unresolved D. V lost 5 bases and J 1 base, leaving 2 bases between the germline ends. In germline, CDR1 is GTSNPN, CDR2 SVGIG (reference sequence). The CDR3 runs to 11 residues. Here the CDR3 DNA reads TGTGCCTGGCAGAACACCGGGGAGCTGTTTTTT. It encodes CAWQNTGELFF. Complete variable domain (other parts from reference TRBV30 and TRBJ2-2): SQTIHQWPATLVQPVGSPLSLECTVEGTSNPNLYWYRQAAGRGLQLLFYSVGIGQISSEVPQNLSASRPQDRQFILSSKKLLLSDSGFYLCAWQNTGELFFGEGSRLTVL.

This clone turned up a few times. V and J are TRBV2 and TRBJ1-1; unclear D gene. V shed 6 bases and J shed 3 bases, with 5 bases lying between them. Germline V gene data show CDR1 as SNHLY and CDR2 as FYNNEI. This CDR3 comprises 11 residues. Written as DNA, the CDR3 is TGTGCCAGCAGAGGAGACACTGAAGCTTTCTTT. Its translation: CASRGDTEAFF.

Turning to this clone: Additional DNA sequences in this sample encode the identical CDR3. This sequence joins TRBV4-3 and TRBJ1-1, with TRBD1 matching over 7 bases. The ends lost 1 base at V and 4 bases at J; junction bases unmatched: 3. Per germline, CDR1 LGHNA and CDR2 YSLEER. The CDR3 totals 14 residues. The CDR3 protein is CASSQGQGGTEAFF. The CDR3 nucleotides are TGCGCCAGCAGCCAAGGGCAGGGGGGCACTGAAGCTTTCTTT.

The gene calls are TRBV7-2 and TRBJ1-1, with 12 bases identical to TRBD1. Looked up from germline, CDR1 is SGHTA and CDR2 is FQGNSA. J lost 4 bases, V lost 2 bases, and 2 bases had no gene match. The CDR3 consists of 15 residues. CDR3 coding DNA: TGTGCCAGCAGCTTACCGGGACAGGGGGCCACTGAAGCTTTCTTT. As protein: CASSLPGQGATEAFF. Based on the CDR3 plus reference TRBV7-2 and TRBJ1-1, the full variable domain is GAGVSQSPSNKVTEKGKDVELRCDPISGHTALYWYRQSLGQGLEFLIYFQGNSAPDKSGLPSDRFSAERTGGSVSTLTIQRTQQEDSAVYLCASSLPGQGATEAFFGQGTRLTVV.

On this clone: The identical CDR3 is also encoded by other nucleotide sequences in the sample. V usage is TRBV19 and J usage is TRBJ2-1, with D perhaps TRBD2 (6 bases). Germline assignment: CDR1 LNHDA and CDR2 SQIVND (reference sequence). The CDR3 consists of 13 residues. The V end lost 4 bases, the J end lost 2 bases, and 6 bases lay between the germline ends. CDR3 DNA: TGTGCCAGTAGTAGCGGGACCTACAATGAGCAGTTCTTC. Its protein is CASSSGTYNEQFF.

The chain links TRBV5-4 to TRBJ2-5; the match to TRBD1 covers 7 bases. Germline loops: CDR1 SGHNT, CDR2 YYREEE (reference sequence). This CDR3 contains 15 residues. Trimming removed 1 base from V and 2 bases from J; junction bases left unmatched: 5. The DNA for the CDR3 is TGTGCCAGCAGCTTGCCTGGCAGGGGGCAAGAGACCCAGTACTTC. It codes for CASSLPGRGQETQYF. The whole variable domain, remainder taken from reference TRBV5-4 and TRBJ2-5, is ETGVTQSPTHLIKTRGQQVTLRCSSQSGHNTVSWYQQALGQGPQFIFQYYREEENGRGNFPPRFSGLQFPNYSSELNVNALELDDSALYLCASSLPGRGQETQYFGPGTRLLVL.